This T cell receptor (beta chain) was sequenced in a study of CD8+CD57+ T cells in acquired aplastic anemia. General study findings and limits: About 29 sequences, all CD8+ CDR3, were shared between patients and controls. A significant difference in CD8+ Simpson's diversity between patients and controls was not found.

Ten or more counts support this clonotype. Its target is not known. The template used for profiling TCR beta VDJ and CDR3 was genomic DNA. TCRdb itself ran the reads through MiXCR, one entry per CDR3 protein. The profile shows some 140,000 distinct CDR3 sequences, over 50% of them singletons. An expansion of CD8+CD57+ cells by flow cytometry had been shown in patients chosen for sequencing. The sequence was collected from a human donor with aplastic anemia. Material: sorted CD4+, CD8+, or CD8+CD57+ T cells (not recorded which) from PBMCs.

CDR3 sequence reads: CASKQLAGSTGELFF. The DNA of the CDR3 is TGTGCCAGCAAACAACTAGCGGGCAGCACCGGGGAGCTGTTTTTT. V gene TRBV6-1 combines with J gene TRBJ2-2; 9 nucleotides line up with TRBD2. Looked up from germline, CDR1 is MNHNS and CDR2 is SASEGT. CDR3 size: 15 residues. J lost 4 bases, V lost 7 bases, and 7 bases had no gene match.